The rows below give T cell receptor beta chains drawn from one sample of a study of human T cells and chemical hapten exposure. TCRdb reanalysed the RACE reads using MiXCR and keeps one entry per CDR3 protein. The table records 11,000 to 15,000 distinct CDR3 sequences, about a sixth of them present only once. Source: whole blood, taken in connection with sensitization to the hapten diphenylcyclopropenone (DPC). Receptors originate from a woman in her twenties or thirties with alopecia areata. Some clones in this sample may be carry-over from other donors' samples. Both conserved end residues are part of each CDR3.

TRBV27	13	CASSSSWREPLHF
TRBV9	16	CASSVAVNAGQETQYF
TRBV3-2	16	CASSRTGTSCTGELFF
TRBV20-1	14	CSAPLGQGSSPLHF
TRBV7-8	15	CASSLERAGINIQYF
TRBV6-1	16	CASSAKVGLGNSPLHF
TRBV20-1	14	CSARLAGVWDEQFF
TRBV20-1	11	CSVSRGLGYTF
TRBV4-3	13	CASSQDTGNEQFF
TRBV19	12	CASSIAGSEQFF
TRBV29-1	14	CSVGRDGTLYEQYF
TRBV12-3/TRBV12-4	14	CASSVTGGSYEQYF
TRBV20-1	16	CSARGGHLQGSEKLFF
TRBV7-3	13	CASSLREKDTQYF
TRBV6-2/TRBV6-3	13	CASSYEGSTEAFF
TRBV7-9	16	CASSFGTATSNQPQHF
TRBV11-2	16	CASSYTLGAIGSPLHF
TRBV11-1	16	CASSLRLGSFNSPLHF
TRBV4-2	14	CASRVQQGAGEQFF
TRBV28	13	CASYVQGATEAFF
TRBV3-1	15	CASSHLDRESSPLHF
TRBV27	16	CASSPLAGGGTDTQYF
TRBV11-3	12	CASSPIADEQFF
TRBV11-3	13	CASSLSLGRELFF
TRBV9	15	CASSVEGQATYEQYF
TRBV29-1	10	CSVERGKQYF
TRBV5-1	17	CASSLGTSGISYNEQFF
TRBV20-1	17	CSARDRYRGAPTDTQYF
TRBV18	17	CASSPGQIGISYNEQFF
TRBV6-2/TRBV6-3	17	CASSYSQGLAGEVSQYF
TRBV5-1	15	CASSFPPASYNEQFF
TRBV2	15	CASRANRGQNEKLFF
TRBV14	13	CASTKWPTGELFF
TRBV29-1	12	CSAGTGPYEQYF
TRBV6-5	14	CASSYGGGTGELFF
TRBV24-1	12	CATSQGSSPLHF
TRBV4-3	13	CASSQTPKNIQYF
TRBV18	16	CASSPPLDRGTDTQYF
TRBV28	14	CASSLFGRGSEQFF
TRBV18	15	CASSPQPTAQETQYF
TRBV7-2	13	CASSLGRNYGYTF
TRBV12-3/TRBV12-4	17	CASRRAGGPRFYNEQFF
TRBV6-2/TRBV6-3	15	CASSFPGQGDSPLHF
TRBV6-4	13	CASSVQSGFEAFF
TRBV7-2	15	CASSHRERLGETQYF
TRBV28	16	CASRPLPSAVTDTQYF
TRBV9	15	CASSNWPSGIETQYF
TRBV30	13	CAWGWNDQETQYF
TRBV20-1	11	CSATGGEKLFF
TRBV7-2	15	CASSLGHRTDYGYTF